This T cell receptor (beta chain) came from a study of T-cell reconstitution after alpha-beta-depleted transplantation in children. The CDR3 spans 14 residues. V lost 7 bases to trimming and J lost 4 bases; unmatched junction nucleotides: 8. Germline loops: CDR1 SGHVS, CDR2 FQNEAQ. This clonotype was seen ten or more times. The authors prepared the TCRbeta library with unique molecular identifiers. Via MiXCR, TCRdb re-called the PCR reads, giving one row per CDR3 protein. This table holds around 180,000 distinct CDR3 sequences, approximately 12% found once. The input for sequencing was PBMCs, taken before TCRalphabeta/CD19-depleted stem cell transplant. The TCR sequence derives from a boy aged 2-15 years with acute myeloid leukemia, due to receive a stem cell transplant. J is TRBJ1-1 and V is TRBV7-8, with 8 bases matching TRBD1. The CDR3 sequence is CASKTDRGSTEAFF. The CDR3 DNA sequence: TGTGCCAGCAAGACCGACAGGGGAAGCACTGAAGCTTTCTTT.